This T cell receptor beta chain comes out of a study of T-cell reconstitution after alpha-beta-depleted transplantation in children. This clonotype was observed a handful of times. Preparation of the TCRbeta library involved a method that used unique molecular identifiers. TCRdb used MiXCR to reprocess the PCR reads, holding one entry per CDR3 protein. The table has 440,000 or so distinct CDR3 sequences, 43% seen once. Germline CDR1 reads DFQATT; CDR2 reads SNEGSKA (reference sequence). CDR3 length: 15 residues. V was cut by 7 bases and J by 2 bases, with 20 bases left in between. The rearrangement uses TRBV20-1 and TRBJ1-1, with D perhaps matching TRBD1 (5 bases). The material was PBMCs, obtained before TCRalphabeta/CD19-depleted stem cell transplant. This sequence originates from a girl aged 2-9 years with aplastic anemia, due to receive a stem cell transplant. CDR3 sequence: CSGRGGGRGNTEAFF. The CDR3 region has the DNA TGCAGTGGGCGGGGGGGAGGAAGGGGTAACACTGAAGCTTTCTTT.